A selection of T cell receptor beta chains follows, all from one sample in a study of cytomegalovirus exposure and HLA in healthy donors. Clones were sequenced by immunoSEQ multiplex PCR, and TCRdb holds only the in-frame ones, with some missing. The data hold approximately 160,000 clones, with around 83% observed a single time. The sequencing sample was made of PBMCs. These receptors originate from a girl under 10 years old in good health and CMV-seropositive. Each CDR3 is given without its conserved first and last residue.

V gene: TRBV2; CDR3 protein: ASRPSGMLEQF
V gene: TRBV21-1; CDR3 protein: ASRQGAQPQH
V gene: TRBV30; CDR3 protein: AWSVYTEAF
V gene: TRBV27; CDR3 protein: ASRATRIRYSTNGELF
V gene: TRBV7-9; CDR3 protein: ASSLGGPIWTQY
V gene: TRBV18; CDR3 protein: ASSPPLGGRTDTDTQY
V gene: TRBV20-1; CDR3 protein: SAEPGYEQY
V gene: TRBV2; CDR3 protein: ASRRLAGTLSYEQY
V gene: TRBV30; CDR3 protein: AWSGGRYEQY
V gene: TRBV29-1; CDR3 protein: SVEAGEDEQY
V gene: TRBV4-2; CDR3 protein: ASSQASEPGLQY
V gene: TRBV30; CDR3 protein: AWSVAGGLQETQY
V gene: TRBV19; CDR3 protein: ASSMSSSGRKTQY
V gene: TRBV7-9; CDR3 protein: ASSLQVSYNEQF
V gene: TRBV19; CDR3 protein: ASTLRTWRGRRVPYEQY
V gene: TRBV27; CDR3 protein: ASSPGTSGHNEQF
V gene: TRBV28; CDR3 protein: ASTSGTSGYQETQY
V gene: TRBV5-1; CDR3 protein: ASSLAPVSDTQY
V gene: TRBV27; CDR3 protein: ASTSIEVVGLNEQF
V gene: TRBV7-6; CDR3 protein: ASSFTSGGGDTQY
V gene: TRBV27; CDR3 protein: ASSSTPRQGFPYEQY
V gene: TRBV7-8; CDR3 protein: ASSPRGGNYNEQF
V gene: TRBV30; CDR3 protein: AWSVGSGSEQY
V gene: TRBV7-8; CDR3 protein: ASSLGLVGTMTETQY
V gene: TRBV10-1; CDR3 protein: ASSDRRDNEQF
V gene: TRBV4-1; CDR3 protein: ASSRPGTGGTEAF
V gene: TRBV2; CDR3 protein: ASSEVIGLAEETQY
V gene: TRBV5-4; CDR3 protein: ASSLDLQDTEAF
V gene: TRBV27; CDR3 protein: ASSSLTGPDQPQH
V gene: TRBV5-6; CDR3 protein: ASNPAGTRDNEQF
V gene: TRBV29-1; CDR3 protein: SVGGQGKSYEQY
V gene: TRBV2; CDR3 protein: ASSYRGRGDNQPQH
V gene: TRBV11-2; CDR3 protein: ASSSWESSSYEQY
V gene: TRBV14; CDR3 protein: ASSQTKGDIQY
V gene: TRBV14; CDR3 protein: ASSPTRYTYEQY
V gene: TRBV10-3; CDR3 protein: AISPRDSLTDTQY
V gene: TRBV5-1; CDR3 protein: ASSLVPPGAGLYEQY
V gene: TRBV4-1; CDR3 protein: ASSPLAGAQNEQF
V gene: TRBV28; CDR3 protein: ASRRQTQTYGYT
V gene: TRBV7-2; CDR3 protein: ASSSPPGGYT